The 6 T cell receptor beta chains listed next were all sequenced from one sample in a study of cytomegalovirus exposure and HLA in healthy donors. The PCR employed 60 Vbeta primers together with 13 Jbeta primers. Produced via immunoSEQ multiplex PCR; TCRdb's table is partial and in-frame only. This table holds 200,000 or so clones, over 80% found once. The sample comprised PBMCs. The receptors here all came from a boy younger than 10 in good health and CMV-seronegative.

This clone was detected only a few times. The chain recombines TRBV14 with TRBJ1-2; the D is unclear. Germline V CDR1 and CDR2: SGHDN, FVKESK. Trimming took 2 bases from V and 4 from J, leaving 8 bases between them. The CDR3 loop spans 13 amino acids. CDR3 coding DNA: TGTGCCAGCAGCCAATACAACCGCTATGGCTACACCTTC. It translates to CASSQYNRYGYTF.

The V and J genes are TRBV5-1 and TRBJ1-3; D is perhaps TRBD1 (6 bases). The CDR3 sequence is 16 residues long. Between the trimmed V and J ends, which lost 0 bases and 0 bases, there was a span of 10 bases. The germline CDR1 and CDR2 sequences are SGHRS and YFSETQ. CDR3 sequence reads: CASSLGQVRSGNTIYF. The CDR3 bases are TGCGCCAGCAGCTTGGGACAGGTCCGCTCTGGAAACACCATATATTTT.

This clone was seen only a few times. The J gene is TRBJ1-1, the V gene TRBV2, with TRBD1 as a possible D gene (6 bases). V lost 8 bases, J lost 4 bases, and 17 bases lay in between. CDR3 size: 14 residues. Germline lookup yields CDR1 SNHLY and CDR2 FYNNEI. The chain's CDR3 is CASHIWGGTTEAFF. Here the CDR3 DNA reads TGTGCCAGCCATATCTGGGGGGGCACCACTGAAGCTTTCTTT.

V and J are TRBV6-6 and TRBJ2-3; perhaps TRBD1 as D (6 bases). Trimming shortened V by 6 bases and J by 4 bases, and 14 bases separated the two germline ends. From germline, CDR1 is MNHNY and CDR2 SVGAGI (reference sequence). CDR3 length: 14 amino acids. The CDR3 DNA is TGTGCCAGCAGCCTACAGGGTATCCCAGATACGCAGTATTTT. Its protein is CASSLQGIPDTQYF.

The V call is TRBV9, the J call TRBJ1-6; D may be TRBD1 (6 bases). Germline loops: CDR1 SGDLS, CDR2 YYNGEE. The CDR3 spans 15 residues. V lost 0 bases and J lost 7, with 11 bases in between. In nucleotides, the CDR3 is TGTGCCAGCAGCGTAGGCGGGGGCATCAATTCACCCCTCCACTTT. Residues: CASSVGGGINSPLHF.

This chain joins TRBV5-8 and TRBJ2-7; 10 nucleotides match TRBD1. CDR1 SGHTS and CDR2 YDEGEE come from the germline V gene. This CDR3 spans 14 amino acids. V lost 1 base and J lost 6; bases outside the gene matches: 4. CDR3 sequence reads: CASSLWGTGAEQYF. The DNA for the CDR3 is TGTGCCAGCAGCTTGTGGGGGACAGGGGCCGAGCAGTACTTC.